This passage covers 21 T cell receptor beta chains from one sample sequenced in a study of blood T cell repertoires in COVID-19. Measured with immunoSEQ multiplex PCR; TCRdb has only the in-frame clones, and not every one. The table records about 280,000 clones, around 80% of them present only once. The sequenced sample was PBMCs or T cells enriched from blood (not recorded which). These receptors were obtained from a man aged 40-50 years who had been exposed to COVID-19.

A few counts support this clone. The chain links TRBV19 to TRBJ2-2; 7 bases fit TRBD2. J was trimmed by 3 bases and V by 3 bases; bases with no gene match: 10. CDR3 size: 17 residues. Germline CDR1 is LNHDA and CDR2 is SQIVND (reference sequence). The CDR3 DNA is TGTGCCAGTAGTATGTTGGCGGGGAGGGCCGACACCGGGGAGCTGTTTTTT. This codes for CASSMLAGRADTGELFF.

CDR3 region: CASSPTGVGGYTF. For the CDR3, the DNA is TGTGCCAGCAGCCCGACAGGGGTAGGAGGCTACACCTTC. The chain carries TRBV7-9 and TRBJ1-2; 8 bases are shared with TRBD1. CDR1 and CDR2 (germline): SEHNR, FQNEAQ (reference sequence). The V segment lost 5 bases and the J segment 8 bases; nucleotides outside the gene matches: 7. The CDR3 is made up of 13 amino acids. Filled out from reference TRBV7-9 and TRBJ1-2, the complete variable domain reads DTGVSQNPRHKITKRGQNVTFRCDPISEHNRLYWYRQTLGQGPEFLTYFQNEAQLEKSRLLSDRFSAERPKGSFSTLEIQRTEQGDSAMYLCASSPTGVGGYTFGSGTRLTVV.

The chain couples TRBV30 to TRBJ2-7, with D possibly TRBD1 on 6 matching bases. The germline CDR1 and CDR2 sequences are GTSNPN and SVGIG (reference sequence). The CDR3 spans 13 residues. V dropped 5 bases and J dropped 6 bases, with 17 bases sitting between them. The CDR3 region is CAWARYEGVEQYF. As DNA, the CDR3 is TGTGCCTGGGCCCGGTACGAGGGGGTCGAGCAGTACTTC.

This clone was recorded a few times. This chain connects TRBV12-3 or TRBV12-4 to TRBJ1-1; 9 nucleotides agree with TRBD1. The CDR3 covers 13 residues. The trim removed 1 base at V and 8 bases at J, leaving 2 bases unmatched. In DNA, the CDR3 is TGTGCCAGCAGTTTAGTGACAGGGGGGGAAGCTTTCTTT. This gives the protein CASSLVTGGEAFF.

The chain is built from TRBV30 and TRBJ1-3, with D unresolved. This CDR3 is built from 13 residues. Germline V gene data show CDR1 as GTSNPN and CDR2 as SVGIG (reference sequence). The germline V and J ends were trimmed by 2 bases and 0 bases, with 5 bases remaining between them. CDR3 residues: CAWSSLSGNTIYF. The CDR3 region has the DNA TGTGCCTGGAGTTCACTCTCTGGAAACACCATATATTTT.

The chain carries TRBV29-1 and TRBJ1-1; D gene ambiguous. The CDR3 has 14 residues. V was cut by 4 bases and J by 2 bases, with 14 bases left in between. Germline CDR1 is SQVTM and CDR2 is ANQGSEA. As DNA, the CDR3 is TGCAGCGTTGGAGGTGTAGGTGCCAACACTGAAGCTTTCTTT. Encoded protein: CSVGGVGANTEAFF.

The chain is built from TRBV7-6 and TRBJ2-3; 8 positions agree with TRBD2. V dropped 3 bases and J dropped 0; count of bases not matched to a gene: 5. The CDR3 extends over 16 amino acids. Per the germline V gene, CDR1 is SGHVS and CDR2 is FNYEAQ. The CDR3 DNA is TGTGCCAGCAGCTTTCTACTAGCGGCTAGCACAGATACGCAGTATTTT. Residues: CASSFLLAASTDTQYF.

This chain uses TRBV7-6 with TRBJ2-1; tentative D call: TRBD2 (5 bases). Germline CDR1 SGHVS, CDR2 FNYEAQ. CDR3 length equals 14 residues. Deletions cut 5 bases from V and 8 bases from J, with 16 bases between. CDR3 loop: CASSAALAQDEQFF. CDR3 nucleotide sequence: TGTGCCAGCAGCGCCGCCCTAGCCCAAGATGAGCAGTTCTTC.

The V call is TRBV24-1, the J call TRBJ1-1, with D maybe TRBD1 (5 bases). Germline CDR1 KGHDR, CDR2 SFDVKD. The V and J ends lost 5 bases and 1 base respectively, with 10 bases between them. This CDR3 spans 14 amino acids. The CDR3, as DNA: TGTGCCACCAGTGGTGGAAGGGGGAACACTGAAGCTTTCTTT. Its protein is CATSGGRGNTEAFF.

The chain joins TRBV24-1 to TRBJ1-2; D not certain. This CDR3 has 15 amino acids. Germline V lookup: CDR1 KGHDR, CDR2 SFDVKD. The V end was cut by 2 bases, the J end by 7 bases, with 16 bases between. The CDR3 sequence: CATSDSSSYESGYTF. Here the CDR3 DNA reads TGTGCCACCAGTGATTCAAGTAGTTACGAAAGTGGCTACACCTTC.

V usage is TRBV18 and J usage is TRBJ2-1, with D tentatively TRBD1 (5 bases). The CDR3 consists of 16 residues. The germline V gene encodes CDR1 KGHSH and CDR2 LQKENI. V lost 6 bases and J lost 1, with 16 bases in between. CDR3 sequence reads: CASSLRNKGSYNEQFF. Written as DNA, the CDR3 is TGTGCCAGCTCGTTAAGGAACAAGGGGTCCTACAATGAGCAGTTCTTC.

V and J are TRBV5-1 and TRBJ2-5; maybe TRBD2 (5 bases). From germline, CDR1 is SGHRS and CDR2 YFSETQ. This CDR3 comprises 12 residues. V gave up 7 bases and J gave up 9 bases, with 16 bases separating them. For the CDR3, the DNA is TGCGCCAGCGCGGACGGCCCCGGGGCCCAGTACTTC. This codes for CASADGPGAQYF.

The chain couples TRBV10-3 to TRBJ1-4; D is perhaps TRBD1 (5 bases). Germline V lookup: CDR1 ENHRY, CDR2 SYGVKD. Trimming removed 10 bases from V and 6 bases from J, with 15 bases in between. The CDR3 contains 13 residues. Here the CDR3 reads CATGQAGDEKLFF. The CDR3 DNA reads as TGTGCCACAGGGCAAGCGGGGGATGAAAAACTGTTTTTT.

This clone appeared once. J is TRBJ2-7 and V is TRBV3-1 (or the pseudogene TRBV3-2); the D gene is possibly TRBD2 (6 bases). CDR3 length equals 15 residues. V was clipped by 6 bases and J by 2 bases, with 17 bases between them. CDR1 and CDR2 (germline): LGHDT, YNNKEL (reference sequence). CDR3 sequence: CASSPPVPGAYEQYF. As DNA, the CDR3 is TGTGCCAGCAGTCCCCCTGTCCCGGGGGCCTACGAGCAGTACTTC.

The genes are TRBV24-1 and TRBJ1-2, with 9 nucleotides matching TRBD1. CDR1 and CDR2 (germline): KGHDR, SFDVKD. V lost 9 bases to trimming and J lost 0 bases; unmatched junction nucleotides: 4. The CDR3 contains 14 residues. Written as DNA, the CDR3 is TGTGCCACCGGACAGGGGTCTGCTAACTATGGCTACACCTTC. Protein sequence: CATGQGSANYGYTF.

The rearrangement joins TRBV19 to TRBJ1-6, with 8 bases identical to TRBD1. CDR1 is LNHDA, CDR2 SQIVND, per germline (reference sequence). Trimming removed 3 bases from V and 6 bases from J; junction bases left unmatched: 4. The CDR3 is 15 amino acids. This CDR3 reads CASSIGTGANSPLHF. In DNA form, the CDR3 reads TGTGCCAGTAGTATTGGGACAGGAGCTAATTCACCCCTCCACTTT. The variable domain in full, with the rest retrieved from reference TRBV19 and TRBJ1-6, is DGGITQSPKYLFRKEGQNVTLSCEQNLNHDAMYWYRQDPGQGLRLIYYSQIVNDFQKGDIAEGYSVSREKKESFPLTVTSAQKNPTAFYLCASSIGTGANSPLHFGNGTRLTVT.

The rearrangement links TRBV5-1 to TRBJ2-7; possibly TRBD1 for D (5 bases). V was cut by 1 base and J by 0 bases, with 5 bases left in between. The CDR3 runs 13 residues. Per germline, CDR1 SGHRS and CDR2 YFSETQ. CDR3 residues: CASSLTGSYEQYF. The CDR3 DNA reads TGCGCCAGCAGCTTGACAGGCTCCTACGAGCAGTACTTC.

This clone showed up just a few times. The chain couples TRBV7-8 to TRBJ1-2, with 7 bases matching TRBD1. The germline CDR1 and CDR2 sequences are SGHVS and FQNEAQ. The V and J ends lost 3 bases and 5 bases, in that order; junction bases with no gene match: 6. This CDR3 region has 14 residues. CDR3 sequence: CASSFSGTVYGYTF. DNA for the CDR3: TGTGCCAGCAGCTTCTCCGGGACAGTGTATGGCTACACCTTC.

The chain uses TRBV24-1 and TRBJ2-5; D not certain. This CDR3 comprises 11 residues. V was clipped by 3 bases and J by 5 bases, with 3 bases between them. Germline CDR1 KGHDR, CDR2 SFDVKD. The CDR3 loop is CATSDGETQYF. Written as DNA, the CDR3 is TGTGCCACCAGTGATGGCGAGACCCAGTACTTC.

The rearrangement links TRBV5-6 to TRBJ2-1; tentatively, D is TRBD2 (6 bases). Trimming took 4 bases from V and 8 from J, leaving 19 bases between them. This CDR3 is 15 amino acids long. Germline CDR1 reads SGHDT; CDR2 reads YYEEEE. The CDR3 region is CASSIPTGGGDEQFF. For the CDR3, the DNA is TGTGCCAGCAGCATACCGACCGGGGGTGGAGATGAGCAGTTCTTC.

The chain joins TRBV6-6 to TRBJ1-5; D is uncertain. The CDR3 contains 12 residues. Trimming pared 6 bases from V and 4 bases from J, leaving 7 bases between. CDR1 and CDR2 from the germline V gene are MNHNY and SVGAGI (reference sequence). The CDR3 reads CASSPTNQPQHF. The CDR3 region has the DNA TGTGCCAGCAGCCCAACTAATCAGCCCCAGCATTTT.